This is a list of T cell receptor beta chains from one sample in a study of monozygotic twins with inflammatory bowel disease. From its re-call of the 5' RACE reads, TCRdb lists each CDR3 protein once, without DNA. In all, the sample yields some 83,000 distinct CDR3 sequences. Sequencing input: blood. These receptors all come from a human donor with ulcerative colitis or Crohn's disease, or a healthy co-twin of an affected twin (not recorded which). Both conserved end residues are part of each CDR3. Each record gives: clone size, V gene, J gene, CDR3 protein. Some rows have no size entry. The others give once, few or many, or a class for an expanded clone.

NA	TRBV15	TRBJ2-7	CATSRVPQTSGLYEQYF
medium-sized	TRBV12-3/TRBV12-4	TRBJ2-1	CASSPQGQTLKTYNEQFF
NA	TRBV27	TRBJ1-1	CASSPRGDTEAFF
NA	TRBV5-1	TRBJ2-2	CASMGTDTGELFF
NA	TRBV6-2/TRBV6-3	TRBJ1-1	CASSYSLNSVNTEAFF
NA	TRBV20-1	TRBJ2-3	CSASGGGPVDTQYF
NA	TRBV5-1	TRBJ1-1	CASSPDDGNTEAFF
NA	TRBV5-1	TRBJ2-7	CASSSTGRTYEQYF
NA	TRBV5-1	TRBJ2-5	CASSLGPPRGGQETQYF
NA	TRBV6-1	TRBJ2-1	CASSGRLAGGYNEQFF
NA	TRBV12-3/TRBV12-4	TRBJ1-6	CASSPLPPADSPLHF
NA	TRBV12-3/TRBV12-4	TRBJ1-2	CASSQPRDGYTF
NA	TRBV20-1	TRBJ2-7	CSADPGLVDYEQYF
NA	TRBV7-6	TRBJ2-3	CASSYSPLNRTDTQYF
NA	TRBV5-1	TRBJ1-1	CASSLPTGPMNTEAFF
NA	TRBV9	TRBJ2-3	CASSVATGDTDTQYF
NA	TRBV18	TRBJ2-3	CASSPVLFSGITDTQYF
NA	TRBV7-2	TRBJ1-3	CASSLVGPGNTIYF
NA	TRBV20-1	TRBJ2-1	CSARDWGRGTYNEQFF
NA	TRBV20-1	TRBJ1-1	CSASRGYEAFF
NA	TRBV7-7	TRBJ2-5	CASSLEASGGWETQYF
NA	TRBV5-1	TRBJ1-1	CASSVTGGAIAFF
NA	TRBV7-8	TRBJ2-6	CASSLERGNSGANVLTF
NA	TRBV19	TRBJ2-5	CASSIWGLGETQYF
NA	TRBV3-1	TRBJ1-1	CASSQGDRVNTEAFF
NA	TRBV5-1	TRBJ2-1	CASSQAPPSIEQFF
NA	TRBV11-2	TRBJ2-5	CASSSRGSQYF
NA	TRBV27	TRBJ1-1	CASRLIGPMNTEAFF
NA	TRBV7-2	TRBJ1-2	CASSLAGTVYGYTF
NA	TRBV6-1	TRBJ2-2	CASGVPGQVNTGELFF
NA	TRBV10-3	TRBJ2-3	CANRGAGTDTQYF
NA	TRBV19	TRBJ1-5	CASSIWGGNQPQHF
NA	TRBV7-6	TRBJ2-5	CASSPSVASGETQYF
NA	TRBV20-1	TRBJ2-7	CSARDLRGGIYEQYF
NA	TRBV5-4	TRBJ1-5	CASSLGGGEPQHF
NA	TRBV5-1	TRBJ2-5	CASRRTRQETQYF
NA	TRBV21-1	TRBJ2-1	CASRRESLNEQFF
NA	TRBV20-1	TRBJ2-7	CSARGQIVYEQYF
NA	TRBV3-1	TRBJ2-7	CASSLTHSSYEQYF
NA	TRBV7-8	TRBJ2-3	CASRQAMSDTQYF
NA	TRBV5-1	TRBJ1-6	CASSFLIRDSPLHF
NA	TRBV5-1	TRBJ2-7	CASSYNLNRATTYEQYF
NA	TRBV20-1	TRBJ2-7	CSARIPGSRDEQYF
NA	TRBV5-1	TRBJ2-1	CASSSWTGGGNEQFF
NA	TRBV4-2	TRBJ1-1	CASSQGAGEAFF
NA	TRBV9	TRBJ1-2	CASSVGSNYGYTF
NA	TRBV12-3/TRBV12-4	TRBJ2-7	CASTPAGKYEQYF
NA	TRBV10-3	TRBJ1-2	CAISPLGIDGYTF
NA	TRBV12-3/TRBV12-4	TRBJ2-5	CASSFLETQYF
NA	TRBV5-1	TRBJ2-5	CASSRSIAGEETQYF
NA	TRBV27	TRBJ2-1	CASSLRLAGTSSYNEQFF
NA	TRBV19	TRBJ1-3	CASSLQRFGERRATGNTIYF